Each of the 14 T cell receptor beta chains below was sequenced from the same sample in a study of blood T cell repertoires in COVID-19. Using immunoSEQ multiplex PCR, the repertoire was profiled, and TCRdb retains in-frame clones only, with some absent. The data hold under 300,000 clones, with 80% to 90% observed a single time. Material: peripheral blood. The source is a woman aged 70 to 79 with COVID-19, enrolled during active disease.

The rearrangement joins TRBV3-1 (or the pseudogene TRBV3-2) to TRBJ1-2; D call uncertain. CDR1 is LGHDT and CDR2 is YNNKEL in the germline V gene (reference sequence). V lost 6 bases to trimming and J lost 6 bases, with 14 bases between them. The CDR3 loop spans 13 amino acids. The CDR3 nucleotides are TGTGCCAGCAGGTCCACAGCTCTCCATGGCTACACCTTC. This translates into CASRSTALHGYTF.

The J gene is TRBJ2-1, the V gene TRBV24-1; perhaps TRBD2 as D (6 bases). Trimming cost V 2 bases and J 6 bases, with 13 bases left between them. CDR3 length equals 15 residues. CDR1 is KGHDR, CDR2 SFDVKD, per germline. The CDR3 DNA follows: TGTGCCACCAGTGATTCCAGGGACTCCCTCAATGAGCAGTTCTTC. This translates into CATSDSRDSLNEQFF.

The chain uses TRBV9 and TRBJ1-2; 11 bases are shared with TRBD1. Germline V gives CDR1 SGDLS, CDR2 YYNGEE. The V gene end was trimmed by 4 bases and the J gene end by 6 bases; junction bases not matched to a gene: 8. The CDR3 extends over 15 amino acids. As DNA, the CDR3 is TGTGCCAGCAGCCCATCGGGACAGGGGGTCGATGGCTACACCTTC. This encodes CASSPSGQGVDGYTF.

The chain carries TRBV20-1 and TRBJ1-1, with a possible D match to TRBD1 (6 bases). Trimming stripped 6 bases from V and 4 bases from J, with 9 bases between. The CDR3 has 11 amino acids. Germline loops: CDR1 DFQATT, CDR2 SNEGSKA (reference sequence). CDR3 loop: CSARTVTEAFF. DNA of the CDR3: TGCAGTGCGAGGACAGTCACTGAAGCTTTCTTT.

V gene TRBV24-1 combines with J gene TRBJ2-3; a weak D match, TRBD1 (6 bases). Germline CDR1 is KGHDR and CDR2 is SFDVKD. This CDR3 has 14 residues. The V gene lost 2 bases and the J gene lost 4 bases, with 9 bases spanning the gap. CDR3 sequence: CATSDSRTADTQYF. In DNA form, the CDR3 reads TGTGCCACCAGTGATTCCCGGACAGCAGATACGCAGTATTTT.

The chain uses TRBV4-3 and TRBJ2-7; D possibly corresponds to TRBD2 (5 bases). The CDR3 totals 14 residues. V lost 0 bases, J lost 2 bases, and 8 bases lay in between. CDR1 and CDR2 from the germline V gene are LGHNA and YSLEER. The CDR3 reads CASSQDRGTYEQYF. DNA of the CDR3: TGCGCCAGCAGCCAAGATCGGGGAACCTACGAGCAGTACTTC.

This chain joins TRBV11-2 and TRBJ1-3; unclear D gene. Germline lookup yields CDR1 SGHAT and CDR2 FQNNGV. The CDR3 is made up of 14 amino acids. V lost 1 base and J lost 6, with 10 bases in between. In nucleotides, the CDR3 is TGTGCCAGCAGCTTAGGAGGCAGCGCAAACACCATATATTTT. Its translation: CASSLGGSANTIYF.

This chain links TRBV15 with TRBJ2-1, with 8 bases matching TRBD2. V lost 1 base to trimming and J lost 4 bases; unmatched junction nucleotides: 6. This CDR3 contains 16 residues. Germline V gives CDR1 LNHNV, CDR2 YYDKDF (reference sequence). The CDR3 here is CATSRGSGGRYNEQFF. DNA for the CDR3: TGTGCCACCAGCAGAGGAAGCGGGGGTCGGTACAATGAGCAGTTCTTC.

The CDR3 nucleotides are TGTGCCAGCAGCACGGGTCGGGGGGCAGATAGCAATCAGCCCCAGCATTTT. Its translation: CASSTGRGADSNQPQHF. The chain couples TRBV5-8 to TRBJ1-5, with a tentative D call TRBD1 (6 bases). V was trimmed by 4 bases and J by 0 bases, leaving 17 bases between them. The germline V gene encodes CDR1 SGHTS and CDR2 YDEGEE. This CDR3 has 17 residues.

This clone was seen just once. This chain connects TRBV11-2 to TRBJ1-1, with D possibly TRBD1 on 5 matching bases. V lost 5 bases and J lost 3, with 13 bases in between. The germline V gene has CDR1 SGHAT and CDR2 FQNNGV. CDR3 size: 14 residues. The DNA for the CDR3 is TGTGCCAGCAGCCATACAGGAATAGACACTGAAGCTTTCTTT. It encodes CASSHTGIDTEAFF.

This rearrangement joins TRBV19 to TRBJ1-1; D perhaps matches TRBD1 (5 bases). The CDR3 length is 15 residues. Germline V gene data show CDR1 as LNHDA and CDR2 as SQIVND (reference sequence). Trimming took off 6 bases at V and 4 bases at J, with 18 bases between the two ends. The CDR3, as DNA: TGTGCCAGTAGAGGGTATGGGGGGATCCGCACTGAAGCTTTCTTT. It encodes CASRGYGGIRTEAFF.

A note on this clone: At one boundary the junction diverges from the germline segment, which might be a read error. The chain uses TRBV30 and TRBJ2-7; 9 nucleotides match TRBD1. CDR1 and CDR2 from the germline V gene are GTSNPN and SVGIG (reference sequence). The CDR3 consists of 12 residues. CDR3 sequence: CAWGDRAVPNFF. DNA for the CDR3: TGTGCCTGGGGGGACAGGGCTGTGCCTAACTTCTTC.

The chain links TRBV5-1 to TRBJ1-2, with D tentatively TRBD1 (5 bases). In germline, CDR1 is SGHRS, CDR2 YFSETQ. V gave up 1 base and J gave up 0 bases, with 13 bases separating them. The CDR3 sequence is 16 residues long. Here the CDR3 DNA reads TGCGCCAGCAGCTTGCACGTACAGGCCGCTAACTATGGCTACACCTTC. Translating it yields CASSLHVQAANYGYTF.

This clone came up once. V usage is TRBV29-1 and J usage is TRBJ1-2, with 7 nucleotides matching TRBD1. The CDR3 consists of 12 residues. From germline, CDR1 is SQVTM and CDR2 ANQGSEA. The J segment lost 4 bases and the V segment lost 4 bases, leaving 3 bases of the junction unmatched. The CDR3 region has the DNA TGCAGCGTTGTGACAGGGATCTATGGCTACACCTTC. Translation gives CSVVTGIYGYTF. The full variable domain, rest sourced from reference TRBV29-1 and TRBJ1-2, is SAVISQKPSRDICQRGTSLTIQCQVDSQVTMMFWYRQQPGQSLTLIATANQGSEATYESGFVIDKFPISRPNLTFSTLTVSNMSPEDSSIYLCSVVTGIYGYTFGSGTRLTVV.